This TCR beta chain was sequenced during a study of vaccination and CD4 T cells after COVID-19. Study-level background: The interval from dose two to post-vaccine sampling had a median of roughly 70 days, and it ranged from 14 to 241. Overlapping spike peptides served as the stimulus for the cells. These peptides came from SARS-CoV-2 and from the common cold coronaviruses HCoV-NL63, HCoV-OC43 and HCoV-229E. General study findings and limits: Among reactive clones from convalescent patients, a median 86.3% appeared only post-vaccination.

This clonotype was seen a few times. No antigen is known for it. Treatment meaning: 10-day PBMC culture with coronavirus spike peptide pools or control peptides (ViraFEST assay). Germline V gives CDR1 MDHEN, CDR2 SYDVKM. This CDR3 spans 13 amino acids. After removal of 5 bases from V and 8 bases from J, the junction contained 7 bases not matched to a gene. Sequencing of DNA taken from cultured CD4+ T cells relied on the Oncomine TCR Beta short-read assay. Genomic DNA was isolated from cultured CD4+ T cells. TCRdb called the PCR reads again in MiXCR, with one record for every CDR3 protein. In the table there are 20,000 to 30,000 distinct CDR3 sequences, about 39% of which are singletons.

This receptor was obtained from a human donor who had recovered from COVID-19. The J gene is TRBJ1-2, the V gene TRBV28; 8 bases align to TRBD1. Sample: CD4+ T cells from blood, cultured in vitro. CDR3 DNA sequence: TGTGCCAGCAGTCTGCAGGGGGCTAAAGGCTACACCTTC. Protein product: CASSLQGAKGYTF.